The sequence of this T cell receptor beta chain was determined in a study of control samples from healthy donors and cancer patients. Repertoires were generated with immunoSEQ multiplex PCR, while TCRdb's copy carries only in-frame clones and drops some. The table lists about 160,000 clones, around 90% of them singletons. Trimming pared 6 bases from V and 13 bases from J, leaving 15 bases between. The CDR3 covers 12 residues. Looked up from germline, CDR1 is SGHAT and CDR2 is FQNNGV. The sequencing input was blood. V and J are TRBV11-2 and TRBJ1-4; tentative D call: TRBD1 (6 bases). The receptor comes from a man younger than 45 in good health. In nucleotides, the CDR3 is TGTGCCAGCAGTCGCGAACAGGGAGGACTGTTTTTT. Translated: CASSREQGGLFF.